Listed here are 23 T cell receptor beta chains from one sample, sequenced in a study of blood T cells in healthy people across ages (dated by TCRdb to between 2014 and 2017). Receptor amplification or capture employed 5' RACE. Sequenced using an Illumina HiSeq 2500. The second PCR ran for about 7 to 11 cycles and used a J-beta primer mix along with a sample-barcoded 5' primer. The public sequencing data were trimmed at Q25 with fastp and processed into clonotypes with MiXCR by TCRdb, which kept only in-frame beta chains. Identical CDR3 proteins give one entry, which carries the most common genes and DNA. The sample table shows over a million distinct CDR3 sequences, and around 55% are seen once. The leading ten clones occupy under 8.5% of the sample. The sequenced sample consisted of blood. The receptors shown here come from a man aged 18 to 35 in good health.

This clonotype was observed a handful of times. This chain connects TRBV5-1 to TRBJ2-1, with D maybe TRBD1 (7 bases). In germline, CDR1 is SGHRS, CDR2 YFSETQ. The V and J ends lost 9 bases and 7 bases respectively, with 17 bases between them. The CDR3 extends over 13 amino acids. DNA of the CDR3: TGCGCCACCAGACAGGGAGGAGCGAATGAGCAGTTCTTC. Residues: CATRQGGANEQFF.

The J gene is TRBJ2-3, the V gene TRBV20-1; D perhaps matches TRBD1 (5 bases). Trimming left V 5 bases short and J 0 bases short, with 6 bases between. Germline values: CDR1 DFQATT, CDR2 SNEGSKA (reference sequence). This CDR3 contains 12 residues. CDR3 loop: CSAGASTDTQYF. CDR3 in DNA: TGCAGTGCTGGGGCGAGCACAGATACGCAGTATTTT.

CDR3 DNA: TGTGCCAGCAGCTTACGGGGGGCTCTTTCCTACGAGCAGTACTTC. This translates into CASSLRGALSYEQYF. The chain carries TRBV13 and TRBJ2-7; D is perhaps TRBD2 (7 bases). The CDR3 extends over 15 amino acids. Looked up from germline, CDR1 is PRHDT and CDR2 is FYEKMQ (reference sequence). V lost 2 bases to trimming and J lost 1 base, with 12 bases between them.

CDR3 DNA: TGTGCCAGCAGCTTAACGCCAATCGGGACAATCTCCTACGAGCAGTACTTC. Translating gives CASSLTPIGTISYEQYF. The rearrangement joins TRBV7-6 to TRBJ2-7; maybe TRBD1 (6 bases). The germline gives CDR1 SGHVS, CDR2 FNYEAQ. V lost 2 bases and J 0 bases, leaving 17 bases between the germline ends. This CDR3 spans 17 amino acids.

V is TRBV6-1 and J is TRBJ1-1; D not certain. This CDR3 spans 12 amino acids. CDR1 and CDR2 from the germline V gene are MNHNS and SASEGT. The V end was cut by 0 bases, the J end by 8 bases, with 7 bases between. CDR3 DNA sequence: TGTGCCAGCAGTGAAGCGCTCATGGAAGCTTTCTTT. It specifies CASSEALMEAFF.

This clonotype was detected many times. The chain recombines TRBV29-1 with TRBJ2-7; D is undetermined. The CDR3 is 12 amino acids. Trimming pared 4 bases from V and 1 base from J, leaving 8 bases between. The germline V gene encodes CDR1 SQVTM and CDR2 ANQGSEA. The CDR3 loop is CSVAGGSYEQYF. In nucleotides, the CDR3 is TGCAGCGTTGCAGGTGGTTCCTACGAGCAGTACTTC.

The chain links TRBV6-2 or TRBV6-3 to TRBJ2-7, with D perhaps TRBD1 (5 bases). The J call is in doubt because the DNA end fits TRBJ2-5 better. This CDR3 contains 14 residues. Per germline, CDR1 MNHEY and CDR2 SVGEGT. CDR3 residues: CASSYTGGLETQYF. The CDR3 coding sequence is TGTGCCAGCAGTTACACAGGCGGATTAGAGACCCAGTACTTC.

The chain recombines TRBV11-2 with TRBJ1-1; D perhaps matches TRBD1 (6 bases). Germline loops: CDR1 SGHAT, CDR2 FQNNGV. The V end lost 3 bases, the J end lost 8 bases, and 10 bases lay between the germline ends. The CDR3 spans 12 residues. The CDR3 DNA reads TGTGCCAGCAGCTTGGGGGCAAGGGAAGCTTTCTTT. This gives the protein CASSLGAREAFF.

This clonotype was found a few times. J is TRBJ2-1 and V is TRBV24-1; tentative D call: TRBD1 (6 bases). Germline-derived CDR1 and CDR2 are KGHDR and SFDVKD. The CDR3 is made up of 15 amino acids. Deletions cut 3 bases from V and 5 bases from J, with 13 bases between. CDR3: CATSDRDRPHNEQFF. The CDR3 bases are TGTGCCACCAGTGATCGTGACAGGCCCCACAATGAGCAGTTCTTC.

The chain carries TRBV12-3 or TRBV12-4 and TRBJ1-1; D perhaps matches TRBD1 (5 bases). The CDR3 is 12 amino acids. With 6 bases removed from V and 5 bases from J, the gap between germline ends came to 10 bases. CDR3 loop: CASRREGTEAFF. The CDR3 nucleotides are TGTGCCAGCAGGAGGGAGGGGACTGAAGCTTTCTTT.

This clonotype was detected ten times or more. The genes are TRBV29-1 and TRBJ2-7; D gene ambiguous. Germline CDR1 SQVTM, CDR2 ANQGSEA. V gave up 6 bases and J gave up 0 bases, with 12 bases separating them. This CDR3 region has 13 residues. The CDR3 region is CSVQWTASYEQYF. CDR3 DNA sequence: TGCAGCGTGCAATGGACGGCCTCCTACGAGCAGTACTTC.

The chain is built from TRBV9 and TRBJ1-2; 9 bases agree with TRBD1. CDR1 SGDLS and CDR2 YYNGEE come from the germline V gene. With 0 bases clipped from V and 8 bases from J, the junction kept 8 bases outside the gene matches. There are 15 residues in the CDR3. The CDR3 spells CASSVVRTGAFGYTF. The CDR3, as DNA: TGTGCCAGCAGCGTAGTTAGGACAGGGGCGTTCGGCTACACCTTC.

The chain is built from TRBV28 and TRBJ2-5; 7 bases are a match to TRBD1. Germline V gene sequence: CDR1 MDHEN, CDR2 SYDVKM. The V gene end was trimmed by 5 bases and the J gene end by 11 bases; junction bases not matched to a gene: 11. The CDR3 runs 13 residues. The CDR3 loop is CASSVPGGSEQYF. DNA of the CDR3: TGTGCCAGCAGTGTACCAGGGGGTTCGGAGCAGTACTTC.

This clonotype has more than one count but fewer than ten. The rearrangement links TRBV6-1 to TRBJ2-5; 7 nucleotides line up with TRBD1. The CDR3 is made up of 11 amino acids. Germline CDR1 is MNHNS and CDR2 is SASEGT. The CDR3 DNA is TGTGAGACAGGGTCTGTGGAGACCCAGTACTTC. It translates to CETGSVETQYF.

The chain combines TRBV2 with TRBJ2-4; the D call may be TRBD1 or TRBD2 (6 bases each). The J call may be incorrect, as the DNA end agrees better with TRBJ2-5. The V gene's germline CDR1 is SNHLY and CDR2 FYNNEI. The CDR3 extends over 13 amino acids. In DNA, the CDR3 is TGTGCCAGCATCCCGGGGGCCCTTGAGACCCAGTACTTC. Translating gives CASIPGALETQYF.

V usage is TRBV27 and J usage is TRBJ2-7; possibly TRBD2 for D (6 bases). V dropped 1 base and J dropped 5 bases, with 21 bases sitting between them. CDR1 is MNHEY, CDR2 SMNVEV, per germline (reference sequence). This CDR3 contains 17 residues. The CDR3 loop reads CASSLFPEAAGSHEQYF. The CDR3 region has the DNA TGTGCCAGCAGTTTATTCCCTGAAGCAGCGGGCAGCCACGAGCAGTACTTC.

The chain links TRBV14 to TRBJ1-2, with D unclear. V was cut by 0 bases and J by 0 bases, with 5 bases left in between. This CDR3 has 14 residues. The germline V gene encodes CDR1 SGHDN and CDR2 FVKESK. The DNA of the CDR3 is TGTGCCAGCAGCCAAGAGACCACTAACTATGGCTACACCTTC. This codes for CASSQETTNYGYTF. Full variable domain (outside the CDR3, taken from reference TRBV14 and TRBJ1-2): EAGVTQFPSHSVIEKGQTVTLRCDPISGHDNLYWYRRVMGKEIKFLLHFVKESKQDESGMPNNRFLAERTGGTYSTLKVQPAELEDSGVYFCASSQETTNYGYTFGSGTRLTVV.

V gene TRBV21-1 combines with J gene TRBJ2-7; whether TRBD2, the table's D call, matches the DNA was not checked. TRBV21-1 is annotated as a pseudogene. The CDR3 consists of 15 residues. The CDR3 bases are TGTGCCAGCAGCAGCATAAGCGGGGTACACTACGAGCAGTACTTC. Translation gives CASSSISGVHYEQYF.

The chain is built from TRBV20-1 and TRBJ2-4; TRBD1 is a possible D gene (6 bases). This CDR3 spans 12 amino acids. The ends were cut back, 1 base at V and 13 bases at J, with 14 bases in the middle. CDR1 DFQATT and CDR2 SNEGSKA come from the germline V gene (reference sequence). CDR3 region: CSARARGWEQYF. CDR3 DNA: TGCAGTGCTAGAGCCAGGGGCTGGGAGCAGTACTTC.

V gene TRBV12-3 or TRBV12-4 combines with J gene TRBJ1-3; the D gene is possibly TRBD1 (6 bases). Deletions cut 4 bases from V and 0 bases from J, with 25 bases between. The CDR3 loop spans 20 amino acids. CDR3 in amino acids: CASSSLPVSRGDDSGNTIYF. In nucleotides, the CDR3 is TGTGCCAGCAGTTCTCTGCCCGTGTCCAGGGGTGATGACTCTGGAAACACCATATATTTT.

The rearrangement uses TRBV7-2 and TRBJ1-5, with D perhaps matching TRBD1 (6 bases). CDR1 and CDR2 from the germline V gene are SGHTA and FQGNSA. Trimming pared 5 bases from V and 5 bases from J, leaving 13 bases between. The CDR3 runs 14 residues. CDR3 nucleotide sequence: TGTGCCAGCAGCCTAGACAGGAACTATCAGCCCCAGCATTTT. This encodes CASSLDRNYQPQHF.

The V and J genes are TRBV20-1 and TRBJ2-1, with TRBD2 as a possible D gene (6 bases). Trimming cost V 0 bases and J 4 bases, with 16 bases left between them. From germline, CDR1 is DFQATT and CDR2 SNEGSKA (reference sequence). CDR3 length: 16 amino acids. The DNA for the CDR3 is TGCAGTGCTAGAGAAGCCGGGGACTTGATTTACAATGAGCAGTTCTTC. Protein product: CSAREAGDLIYNEQFF.

The V and J genes are TRBV5-1 and TRBJ2-5; the match to TRBD2 covers 9 bases. Germline V gene lookup returns CDR1 SGHRS and CDR2 YFSETQ. The CDR3 sequence is 17 residues long. The V gene end was trimmed by 0 bases and the J gene end by 11 bases; junction bases not matched to a gene: 17. CDR3 sequence: CASSLVPLAGNLNEQYF. The CDR3 DNA reads as TGCGCCAGCAGCTTGGTACCCCTAGCGGGAAATTTGAATGAGCAGTACTTC.